This TCR beta chain was sequenced in a study of blood T cell repertoires in COVID-19. About the research overall: From the United States, Italy and Spain came samples of acute and convalescent COVID-19. T cells, B-cell-depleted T cells, or PBMCs provided the cDNA or gDNA that served as material.

Per the study methods: Amplification with reference gene primers provided the estimates of nucleated cell counts. The method was immunoSEQ multiplex PCR; TCRdb's version includes in-frame clones alone and lacks a portion of them. The D gene and trimming were derived from the DNA, and the V and J assignments and clone size from that table. The sample records approximately 160,000 clones, about four fifths being singletons. CDR3 length: 14 amino acids. V was shortened by 2 bases and J by 6 bases, with 11 bases between the two germline ends. Looked up from germline, CDR1 is SGHTA and CDR2 is FQGNSA. The sample consisted of peripheral blood. This receptor was taken from a man between 60 and 75 years old with active or convalescent COVID-19. The J gene is TRBJ2-1, the V gene TRBV7-2, with D uncertain. CDR3 loop: CASSLSFAVNEQFF. DNA for the CDR3: TGTGCCAGCAGCTTATCTTTCGCGGTCAATGAGCAGTTCTTC.